This entry concerns a single TCR beta chain. Antigen: not known. This specimen belongs to a study of shared clonotypes between healthy human individuals. Sequencing used immunoSEQ multiplex PCR; TCRdb keeps in-frame clones, though not all of them. The table lists some 2,400,000 clones, 95% of them singletons, with 0.1% to 0.15% in the top ten. There are 15 residues in the CDR3. V dropped 4 bases and J dropped 6; count of bases not matched to a gene: 8. From germline, CDR1 is KGHSY and CDR2 FQNENV. Study results and caveats: Deeper or shallower sequencing was expected to change how clonotypes are shared among donors.

The sequence came from a man younger than 30 in good health. The specimen was naive CD4+ T cells sorted from blood. Subset given: CD45RA+ positively selected. The V gene is TRBV16, the J gene TRBJ1-2, with TRBD1 matching 10 bases. For the CDR3, the DNA is TGTGCCAGCAGCCCCCCCGGGGACAGGGGCGATGGCTACACCTTC. Its translation is CASSPPGDRGDGYTF.